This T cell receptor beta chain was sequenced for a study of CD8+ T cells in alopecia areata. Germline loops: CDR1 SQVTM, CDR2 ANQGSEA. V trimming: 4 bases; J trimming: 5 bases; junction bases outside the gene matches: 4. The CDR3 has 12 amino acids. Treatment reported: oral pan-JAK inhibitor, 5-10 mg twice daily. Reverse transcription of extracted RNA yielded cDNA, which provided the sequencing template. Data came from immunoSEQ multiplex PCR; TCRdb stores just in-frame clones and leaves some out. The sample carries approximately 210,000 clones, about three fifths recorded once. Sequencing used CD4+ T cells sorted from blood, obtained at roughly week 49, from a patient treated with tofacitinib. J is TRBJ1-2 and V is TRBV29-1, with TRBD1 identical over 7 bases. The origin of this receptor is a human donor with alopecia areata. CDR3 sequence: CSVVGTDYGYTF. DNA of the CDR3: TGCAGCGTTGTAGGGACAGATTATGGCTACACCTTC.